These 18 T cell receptor beta chains came from one sample sequenced in a study of neoadjuvant nivolumab and ipilimumab in lung cancer. TCRdb's copy holds only in-frame clones and misses some; the assay was immunoSEQ multiplex PCR. The sample has about 19,000 clones, 87% seen once. This sample comprised peripheral blood, obtained before neoadjuvant nivolumab, alone or with ipilimumab. The receptors here all came from an adult with non-small cell lung cancer.

The chain has TRBV11-3 and TRBJ2-3, with D possibly TRBD2 on 6 matching bases. The CDR3 covers 16 residues. Trimming left V 5 bases short and J 1 base short, with 16 bases between. Germline CDR1 is SGHNT and CDR2 is YENEEA. As DNA, the CDR3 is TGTGCCAGCAGCCCTCGTGGTAGCGGAGGCACAGATACGCAGTATTTT. Translated, it gives CASSPRGSGGTDTQYF.

V usage is TRBV5-4 and J usage is TRBJ1-2; 7 bases agree with TRBD1. This CDR3 is built from 14 residues. CDR1 is SGHNT, CDR2 YYREEE, per germline (reference sequence). Trimming removed 1 base from V and 6 bases from J; junction bases left unmatched: 6. This CDR3 is CASSLMVGGHGYTF. CDR3 DNA: TGTGCCAGCAGCTTGATGGTAGGGGGCCATGGCTACACCTTC. Full variable domain (missing parts from reference TRBV5-4 and TRBJ1-2): ETGVTQSPTHLIKTRGQQVTLRCSSQSGHNTVSWYQQALGQGPQFIFQYYREEENGRGNFPPRFSGLQFPNYSSELNVNALELDDSALYLCASSLMVGGHGYTFGSGTRLTVV.

This chain joins TRBV5-1 and TRBJ1-1; D may be TRBD1 (5 bases). CDR1 is SGHRS, CDR2 YFSETQ, per germline. This CDR3 is built from 14 residues. Trimming stripped 3 bases from V and 1 base from J, with 10 bases between. Here the CDR3 DNA reads TGCGCCAGCAGCTCCCGGGACGGGAACACTGAAGCTTTCTTT. It yields the protein CASSSRDGNTEAFF.

The chain has TRBV5-1 and TRBJ1-1; the D is unclear. Trimming cost V 1 base and J 11 bases, with 15 bases left between them. This CDR3 is 13 amino acids long. Germline V CDR1 and CDR2: SGHRS, YFSETQ. CDR3 in DNA: TGCGCCAGCAGCTTGTCGACCTCGTCTTTGGCTTTCTTT. Translation: CASSLSTSSLAFF. The whole variable domain, remainder taken from reference TRBV5-1 and TRBJ1-1, is KAGVTQTPRYLIKTRGQQVTLSCSPISGHRSVSWYQQTPGQGLQFLFEYFSETQRNKGNFPGRFSGRQFSNSRSEMNVSTLELGDSALYLCASSLSTSSLAFFGQGTRLTVV.

This clone was seen once. The chain recombines TRBV11-2 with TRBJ2-4; 8 bases fit TRBD1. V was pared by 5 bases and J by 6 bases, with 3 bases of the junction left unmatched. CDR1 is SGHAT, CDR2 FQNNGV, per germline. The CDR3 runs 13 residues. The CDR3 region has the DNA TGTGCCAGCAGCGTGGACAGGGCAAACATTCAGTACTTC. Amino acid sequence: CASSVDRANIQYF.

The V gene is TRBV29-1, the J gene TRBJ2-2; 7 nucleotides match TRBD1. This CDR3 region has 14 residues. The V segment lost 4 bases and the J segment 2 bases; nucleotides outside the gene matches: 4. The germline V gene encodes CDR1 SQVTM and CDR2 ANQGSEA. The CDR3 nucleotides read TGCAGCGTTGTCGGGGACAGAAACACCGGGGAGCTGTTTTTT. Amino acids: CSVVGDRNTGELFF.

This sequence joins TRBV11-2 and TRBJ2-3; 10 nucleotides line up with TRBD2. CDR1 and CDR2 from the germline V gene are SGHAT and FQNNGV. The CDR3 extends over 17 amino acids. V lost 6 bases to trimming and J lost 4 bases; unmatched junction nucleotides: 13. The DNA of the CDR3 is TGTGCCAGCAGTCAAAAATTAGCGGGAGGTTTCCCAGATACGCAGTATTTT. Translated, it gives CASSQKLAGGFPDTQYF.

This chain uses TRBV30 with TRBJ1-1; perhaps TRBD1 as D (5 bases). Per germline, CDR1 GTSNPN and CDR2 SVGIG (reference sequence). The ends were cut back, 0 bases at V and 0 bases at J, with 14 bases in the middle. This CDR3 has 16 amino acids. CDR3 nucleotides: TGTGCCTGGAGTGTACTACCGGGGCTCATGAACACTGAAGCTTTCTTT. It specifies CAWSVLPGLMNTEAFF.

This rearrangement joins TRBV7-9 to TRBJ2-7; tentative D call: TRBD1 (6 bases). The CDR3 runs to 16 residues. V was clipped by 0 bases and J by 0 bases, with 12 bases between them. In germline, CDR1 is SEHNR, CDR2 FQNEAQ (reference sequence). The CDR3 region is CASSLARQGSSYEQYF. CDR3 nucleotide sequence: TGTGCCAGCAGCTTAGCGCGTCAGGGGTCCTCCTACGAGCAGTACTTC.

This clone was counted only a few times. This chain uses TRBV5-5 with TRBJ1-4; D is possibly TRBD1 (6 bases). Trimming pared 4 bases from V and 8 bases from J, leaving 18 bases between. Germline CDR1 is SGHKS and CDR2 is YYEKEE (reference sequence). The CDR3 covers 15 residues. The chain's CDR3 is CASSTEWGREEKLFF. CDR3 coding DNA: TGTGCCAGCAGCACAGAGTGGGGGCGCGAGGAAAAACTGTTTTTT.

The chain uses TRBV6-5 and TRBJ2-1; the match to TRBD2 covers 10 bases. This CDR3 spans 15 amino acids. The germline V gene has CDR1 MNHEY and CDR2 SVGAGI. Germline trimming cut 6 bases from V and 7 bases from J; bases unmatched to any gene: 9. The CDR3 sequence is CASSLVLAGENEQFF. The CDR3, as DNA: TGTGCCAGCAGCCTCGTCCTAGCGGGAGAAAATGAGCAGTTCTTC.

V is TRBV14 and J is TRBJ2-3; TRBD1 matches 7 bases. The V gene's germline CDR1 is SGHDN and CDR2 FVKESK. Unmatched junction bases numbered 4, after V lost 1 base and J lost 9 bases. There are 13 residues in the CDR3. This CDR3 is CASSQGDRRTQYF. As DNA, the CDR3 is TGTGCCAGCAGCCAAGGGGACAGACGGACGCAGTATTTT.

This chain joins TRBV6-5 and TRBJ2-3, with 8 nucleotides matching TRBD2. Germline V gene sequence: CDR1 MNHEY, CDR2 SVGAGI. This CDR3 contains 15 residues. Trimming removed 0 bases from V and 2 bases from J; junction bases left unmatched: 1. The DNA of the CDR3 is TGTGCCAGCAGTTACTCGGGACTAGACACAGATACGCAGTATTTT. Amino acids: CASSYSGLDTDTQYF.

This sequence joins TRBV7-9 and TRBJ2-1; D may be TRBD2 (6 bases). CDR1 and CDR2 from the germline V gene are SEHNR and FQNEAQ (reference sequence). The CDR3 extends over 16 amino acids. V lost 5 bases and J lost 6, with 20 bases in between. Written as DNA, the CDR3 is TGTGCCAGCAGCCCAACCTTTCGGGAGAATCTCAATGAGCAGTTCTTC. Translation: CASSPTFRENLNEQFF.

This clone is a singleton in its sample. This chain uses TRBV7-8 with TRBJ1-1; 7 bases are shared with TRBD1. This CDR3 has 15 amino acids. Germline V CDR1 and CDR2: SGHVS, FQNEAQ. V dropped 1 base and J dropped 0; count of bases not matched to a gene: 2. Written as DNA, the CDR3 is TGTGCCAGCAGCTTAGAGGGGGCTTTGAACACTGAAGCTTTCTTT. Translation gives CASSLEGALNTEAFF.

This clone was recorded a few times. The chain has TRBV9 and TRBJ2-3; D ambiguous. Looked up from germline, CDR1 is SGDLS and CDR2 is YYNGEE. The CDR3 is 12 amino acids. With 0 bases removed from V and 4 bases from J, the gap between germline ends came to 3 bases. CDR3 in amino acids: CASSVASDTQYF. DNA for the CDR3: TGTGCCAGCAGCGTAGCATCAGATACGCAGTATTTT.

The chain links TRBV5-1 to TRBJ1-2, with 11 bases fitting TRBD1. Trimming at V came to 1 base and at J to 8 bases, leaving 4 bases not matched to a gene. This CDR3 has 14 residues. Germline V gene lookup returns CDR1 SGHRS and CDR2 YFSETQ. The chain's CDR3 is CASSLQGQGGGYTF. Written as DNA, the CDR3 is TGCGCCAGCAGCTTGCAGGGACAGGGGGGAGGCTACACCTTC.

The genes are TRBV13 and TRBJ2-7, with D unresolved. The V end was cut by 0 bases, the J end by 4 bases, with 19 bases between. This CDR3 is built from 17 residues. The V gene's germline CDR1 is PRHDT and CDR2 FYEKMQ (reference sequence). CDR3 sequence: CASSLGQSGGFGYEQYF. The CDR3, as DNA: TGTGCCAGCAGCTTAGGCCAGTCAGGCGGCTTCGGGTACGAGCAGTACTTC. Full variable domain (rest looked up from reference TRBV13 and TRBJ2-7): AAGVIQSPRHLIKEKRETATLKCYPIPRHDTVYWYQQGPGQDPQFLISFYEKMQSDKGSIPDRFSAQQFSDYHSELNMSSLELGDSALYFCASSLGQSGGFGYEQYFGPGTRLTVT.